What follows describes a single TCR beta chain. The antigen is unknown. This sample was included in a study of early T cells in non-severe SARS-CoV-2 infection. The study's findings and limits: The VDJdb matching leaned toward anti-spike CD8 responses and overlooked private and CD4 specificities.

Each CDR3 protein gets one entry after TCRdb re-called the 5' RACE reads with MiXCR. The data hold 35,000 to 50,000 distinct CDR3 sequences, with under 30% observed a single time. CDR3 size: 14 residues. Trimming at V came to 3 bases and at J to 5 bases, leaving 6 bases not matched to a gene. CDR1 and CDR2 from the germline V gene are MNHEY and SVGAGI. The V and J genes are TRBV6-5 and TRBJ2-7, with 8 bases that match TRBD1. The TCR sequence derives from an adult who was a healthcare worker with PCR-confirmed SARS-CoV-2 infection or an uninfected control (not recorded which). The sequences come from whole blood, collected at baseline. The CDR3 region has the DNA TGTGCCAGCAGTTATTTCCAGGGGGCCCACGAGCAGTACTTC. Protein product: CASSYFQGAHEQYF.